This T cell receptor (beta chain) was sequenced for a study of neurological immune-mediated disorders. Synthesis of cDNA was accomplished via 5'RACE employing 10-nucleotide random UMIs. TCRdb called the 5' RACE reads again in MiXCR, with one record for every CDR3 protein. The sample includes 25,000 to 30,000 distinct CDR3 sequences, approximately 16% of them seen just once. The study, taken as a whole, reports: While HTLV-1-associated myelopathy showed the greatest TCR clonal expansion, multiple sclerosis showed the least, falling below healthy controls. Among expanded clones, no CDR3 amino acid sequences were shared across subjects, a pattern suggesting private repertoires in all groups.

Time point reported: technical triplicate 3. Input was over 800,000 sorted T cells, either CD4+ or CD8+. The CDR3 is made up of 13 amino acids. CDR1 is MNHEY, CDR2 SVGAGI, per germline. With V trimmed by 5 bases and J by 10 bases, 4 bases remained unmatched. This clonotype was counted at least ten times. The antigen is undetermined. This chain links TRBV6-5 with TRBJ2-1, with TRBD2 matching 11 bases. Sequenced input: CD4+ T cells from blood. This clonotype was sampled from a female donor with HTLV-1-associated myelopathy (HAM/TSP). The CDR3 DNA reads TGTGCCAGCAGTACCGGGACTAGCGGCGAGCAGTTCTTC. This gives the protein CASSTGTSGEQFF.